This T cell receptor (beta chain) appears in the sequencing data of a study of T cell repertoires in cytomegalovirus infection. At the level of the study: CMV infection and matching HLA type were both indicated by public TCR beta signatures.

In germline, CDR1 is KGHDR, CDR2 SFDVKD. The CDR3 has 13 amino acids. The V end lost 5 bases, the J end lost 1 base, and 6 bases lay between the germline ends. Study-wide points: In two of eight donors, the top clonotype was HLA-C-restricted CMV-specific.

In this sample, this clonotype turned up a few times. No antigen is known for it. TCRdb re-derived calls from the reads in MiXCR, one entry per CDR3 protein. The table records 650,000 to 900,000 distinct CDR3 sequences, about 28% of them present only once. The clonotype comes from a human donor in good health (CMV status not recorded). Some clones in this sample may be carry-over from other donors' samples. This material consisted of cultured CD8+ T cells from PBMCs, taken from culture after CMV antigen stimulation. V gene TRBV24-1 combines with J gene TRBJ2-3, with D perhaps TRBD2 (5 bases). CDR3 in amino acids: CATSAGGTDTQYF. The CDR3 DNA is TGTGCCACCAGTGCCGGGGGCACAGATACGCAGTATTTT.